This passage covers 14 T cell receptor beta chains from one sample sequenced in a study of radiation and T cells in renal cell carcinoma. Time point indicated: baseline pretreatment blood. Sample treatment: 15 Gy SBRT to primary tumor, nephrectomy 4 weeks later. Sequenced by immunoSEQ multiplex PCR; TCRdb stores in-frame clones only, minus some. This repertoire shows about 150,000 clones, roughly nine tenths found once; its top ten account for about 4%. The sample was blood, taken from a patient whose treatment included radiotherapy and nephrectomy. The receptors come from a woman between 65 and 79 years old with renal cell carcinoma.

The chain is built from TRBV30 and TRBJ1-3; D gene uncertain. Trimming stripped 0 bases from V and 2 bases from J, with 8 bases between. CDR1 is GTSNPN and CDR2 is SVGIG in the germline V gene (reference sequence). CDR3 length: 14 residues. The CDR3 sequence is CAWSVLKPGNTIYF. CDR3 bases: TGTGCCTGGAGTGTACTGAAACCTGGAAACACCATATATTTT. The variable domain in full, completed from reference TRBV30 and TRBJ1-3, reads SQTIHQWPATLVQPVGSPLSLECTVEGTSNPNLYWYRQAAGRGLQLLFYSVGIGQISSEVPQNLSASRPQDRQFILSSKKLLLSDSGFYLCAWSVLKPGNTIYFGEGSWLTVV.

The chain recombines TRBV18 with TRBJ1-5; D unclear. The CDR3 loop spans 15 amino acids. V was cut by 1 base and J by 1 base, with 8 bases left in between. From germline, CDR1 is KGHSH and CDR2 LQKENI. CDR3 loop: CASSPRGRSNQPQHF. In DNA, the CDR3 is TGTGCCAGCTCACCACGAGGGAGGAGCAATCAGCCCCAGCATTTT.

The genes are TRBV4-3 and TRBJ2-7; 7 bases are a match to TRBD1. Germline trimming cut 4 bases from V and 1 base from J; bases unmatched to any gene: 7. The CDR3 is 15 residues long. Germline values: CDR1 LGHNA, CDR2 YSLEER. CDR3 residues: CASSLITGASYEQYF. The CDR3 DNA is TGCGCCAGCAGCCTTATTACAGGGGCTTCCTACGAGCAGTACTTC.

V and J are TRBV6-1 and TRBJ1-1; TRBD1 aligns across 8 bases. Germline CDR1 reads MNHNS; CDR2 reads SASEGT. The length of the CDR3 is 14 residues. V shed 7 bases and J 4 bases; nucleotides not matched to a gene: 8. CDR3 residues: CASITGGKVTEAFF. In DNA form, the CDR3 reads TGTGCCAGCATTACAGGGGGTAAGGTCACTGAAGCTTTCTTT.

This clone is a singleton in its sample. The CDR3 bases are TGCGCCAGCAGCTTGGCCGGCCTCGGGGCTTTCTTT. It translates to CASSLAGLGAFF. The gene calls are TRBV5-1 and TRBJ1-1, with no clear D. CDR3 length equals 12 residues. Per germline, CDR1 SGHRS and CDR2 YFSETQ. Trimming removed 0 bases from V and 11 bases from J, with 11 bases in between. Together with reference TRBV5-1 and TRBJ1-1, the CDR3 gives the full variable domain: KAGVTQTPRYLIKTRGQQVTLSCSPISGHRSVSWYQQTPGQGLQFLFEYFSETQRNKGNFPGRFSGRQFSNSRSEMNVSTLELGDSALYLCASSLAGLGAFFGQGTRLTVV.

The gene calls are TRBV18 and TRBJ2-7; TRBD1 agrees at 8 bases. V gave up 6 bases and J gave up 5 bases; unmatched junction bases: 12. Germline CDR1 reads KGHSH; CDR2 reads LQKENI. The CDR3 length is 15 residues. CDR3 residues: CASSGRQGSRDEQYF. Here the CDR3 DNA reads TGTGCCAGCTCTGGAAGACAGGGGTCTCGCGACGAGCAGTACTTC. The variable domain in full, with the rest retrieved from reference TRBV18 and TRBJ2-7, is NAGVMQNPRHLVRRRGQEARLRCSPMKGHSHVYWYRQLPEEGLKFMVYLQKENIIDESGMPKERFSAEFPKEGPSILRIQQVVRGDSAAYFCASSGRQGSRDEQYFGPGTRLTVT.

DNA of the CDR3: TGCAGCGTTGAAGATCCCAGGGGAGCAACTAATGAAAAACTGTTTTTT. Its protein is CSVEDPRGATNEKLFF. The V and J genes are TRBV29-1 and TRBJ1-4, with D possibly TRBD1 on 6 matching bases. This CDR3 region has 16 residues. Deletions cut 0 bases from V and 0 bases from J, with 11 bases between. CDR1 and CDR2 from the germline V gene are SQVTM and ANQGSEA.

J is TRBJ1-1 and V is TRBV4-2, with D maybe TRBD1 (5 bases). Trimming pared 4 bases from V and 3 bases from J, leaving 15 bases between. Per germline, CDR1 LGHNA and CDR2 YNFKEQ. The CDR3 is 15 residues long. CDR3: CASSPSRGADTEAFF. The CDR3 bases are TGTGCCAGCAGCCCCTCCCGAGGGGCTGACACTGAAGCTTTCTTT.

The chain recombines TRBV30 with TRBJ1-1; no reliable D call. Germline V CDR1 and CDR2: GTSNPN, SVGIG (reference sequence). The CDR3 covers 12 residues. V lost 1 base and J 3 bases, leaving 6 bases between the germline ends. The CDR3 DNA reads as TGTGCCTGGAGTGGCCCATACACTGAAGCTTTCTTT. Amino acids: CAWSGPYTEAFF.

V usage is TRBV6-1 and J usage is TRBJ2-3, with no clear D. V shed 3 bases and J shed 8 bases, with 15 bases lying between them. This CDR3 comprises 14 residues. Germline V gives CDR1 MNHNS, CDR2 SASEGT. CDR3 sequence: CASSDQAPAGTQYF. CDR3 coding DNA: TGTGCCAGCAGTGATCAGGCTCCTGCAGGTACGCAGTATTTT.

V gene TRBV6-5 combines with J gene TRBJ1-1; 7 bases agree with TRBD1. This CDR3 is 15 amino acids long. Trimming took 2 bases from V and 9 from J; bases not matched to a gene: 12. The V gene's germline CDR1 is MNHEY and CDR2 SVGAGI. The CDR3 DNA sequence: TGTGCCAGCAGTTACCGGCGGACAGGTAGTTCCCAAGCTTTCTTT. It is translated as CASSYRRTGSSQAFF.

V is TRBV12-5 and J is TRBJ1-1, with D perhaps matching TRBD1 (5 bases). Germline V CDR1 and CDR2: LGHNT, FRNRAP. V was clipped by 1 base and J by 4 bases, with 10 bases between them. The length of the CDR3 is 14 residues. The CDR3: CASGLARDVTEAFF. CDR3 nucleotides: TGTGCTAGTGGTTTGGCCAGGGACGTCACTGAAGCTTTCTTT.

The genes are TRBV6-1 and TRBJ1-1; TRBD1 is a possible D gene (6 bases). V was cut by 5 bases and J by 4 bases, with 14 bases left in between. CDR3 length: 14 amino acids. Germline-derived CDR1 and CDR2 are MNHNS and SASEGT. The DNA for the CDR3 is TGTGCCAGCAGTAAGACAGGCCATGGCACTGAAGCTTTCTTT. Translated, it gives CASSKTGHGTEAFF.

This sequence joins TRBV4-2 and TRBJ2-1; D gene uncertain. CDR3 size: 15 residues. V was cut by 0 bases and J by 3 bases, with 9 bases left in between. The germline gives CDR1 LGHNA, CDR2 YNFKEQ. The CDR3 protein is CASSQDRTIYNEQFF. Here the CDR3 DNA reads TGTGCCAGCAGCCAAGATCGAACCATCTACAATGAGCAGTTCTTC.